This T cell receptor (beta chain) is drawn from a study of shared clonotypes between healthy human individuals. How the authors handled the data: From ImmunoSEQ came sequences covering only the junction and carrying no quality scores, so filtering differed. Sequencing used immunoSEQ multiplex PCR; TCRdb keeps in-frame clones, though not all of them. The V and J calls and clone size come from that table; D and trimming were worked out from the DNA. The sample records about 460,000 clones, 60% to 80% being singletons. This clone was observed a handful of times. Germline V CDR1 and CDR2: MNHEY, SMNVEV (reference sequence). V was pared by 7 bases and J by 0 bases, with 8 bases of the junction left unmatched. The CDR3 has 16 amino acids.

The clonotype originates from a woman in her thirties or forties in good health. Some clones in this sample may be carry-over from other donors' samples. The rearrangement links TRBV27 to TRBJ2-1, with TRBD2 matching over 8 bases. Sequenced material: PBMCs. The CDR3 loop is CASTWERESSYNEQFF. CDR3 nucleotide sequence: TGTGCCAGCACCTGGGAGCGGGAGAGCTCCTACAATGAGCAGTTCTTC.